This T cell receptor (beta chain) was obtained from a study of blood T cell repertoires in COVID-19. This CDR3 spans 15 amino acids. Losses at the gene ends were 3 bases for V and 5 bases for J; bases not matched to a gene: 5. Germline CDR1 reads MDHEN; CDR2 reads SYDVKM. Clones were sequenced by immunoSEQ multiplex PCR, and TCRdb holds only the in-frame ones, with some missing. The sample gives 150,000 to 200,000 clones, around four fifths of which show up once; approximately 12% is in the top ten. This chain connects TRBV28 to TRBJ2-1; 9 nucleotides align to TRBD2. What was sequenced was PBMCs or T cells enriched from blood (not recorded which). This TCR was sampled from a man aged 35-49 years who had recovered from COVID-19. The CDR3 DNA reads as TGTGCCAGCAGTTTTGTTAGCGGGAGAGACAATGAGCAGTTCTTC. Protein: CASSFVSGRDNEQFF.